These T cell receptor beta chains were read from a single sample in a study of T cell responses to AZD1222 COVID-19 vaccine. Data came from immunoSEQ multiplex PCR; TCRdb stores just in-frame clones and leaves some out. The sample has 250,000 to 300,000 clones, around 93% seen once. The sequencing used peripheral blood, collected 28 days after the second AZD1222 dose. The source of these receptors is an adult who received the AZD1222 COVID-19 vaccine. Each CDR3 is given with its conserved first and last residue. D genes are given only for firm matches. A clone size is listed for some rows: how often the clone was seen (once, few, many), or a class if it is expanded.

TRBD2	once	TRBV5-4	TRBJ2-7	TGTGCCAGCAGCGAGGGACTAGCGTACGAGCAGTACTTC	CASSEGLAYEQYF
TRBD1	few	TRBV5-1	TRBJ2-2	TGCGCCAGCAGCCTCGGGACAGTTTACACCGGGGAGCTGTTTTTT	CASSLGTVYTGELFF
TRBD1	-	TRBV5-1	TRBJ2-2	TGCGCCAGCAGCCTGGACAGGGGGGTCCCCGGGGAGCTGTTTTTT	CASSLDRGVPGELFF
TRBD2	-	TRBV19	TRBJ2-1	TGTGCCAGTAGTATGTTGAGGGCTAGCGGATACAATGAGCAGTTCTTC	CASSMLRASGYNEQFF
TRBD1	-	TRBV7-8	TRBJ1-6	TGTGCCAGCAGCCCCCAGGGTAGGGGGCTCCTTGATTCACCCCTCCACTTT	CASSPQGRGLLDSPLHF
TRBD1	-	TRBV10-2	TRBJ2-7	TGCGCCAGCAGTGACGACAGGGGGGACTACGAGCAGTACTTC	CASSDDRGDYEQYF
-	few	TRBV5-6	TRBJ2-2	TGTGCCAGCAGCGCTGGGGGGACAATGAACACCGGGGAGCTGTTTTTT	CASSAGGTMNTGELFF
-	-	TRBV2	TRBJ1-3	TGTGCCAGCAGTGTAGGATACCTAGAGTTTCTTACTGGAAACACCATATATTTT	CASSVGYLEFLTGNTIYF
TRBD2	few	TRBV7-2	TRBJ2-1	TGTGCCAGCAGCTTCCCCAGGACTAGCGGGAGGGAGGCTGAGCAGTTCTTC	CASSFPRTSGREAEQFF
-	-	TRBV18	TRBJ1-5	TGTGCCAGCTCACCAGGTGCCGGGCGTCAGCCCCAGCATTTT	CASSPGAGRQPQHF
-	-	TRBV3-1/TRBV3-2	TRBJ2-7	TGTGCCAGCAGCCAAGATGCGGGGCGCACCTACGAGCAGTACTTC	CASSQDAGRTYEQYF
-	-	TRBV10-3	TRBJ2-1	TGTGCCATCAGTGAGATTACCAGCGAGCAGTTCTTC	CAISEITSEQFF
TRBD2	once	TRBV5-4	TRBJ2-2	TGTGCCAGCAGTCGGACTAGCGGGTCCCCAGGAACCGGGGAGCTGTTTTTT	CASSRTSGSPGTGELFF
-	once	TRBV6-4	TRBJ1-5	TGTGCCAGCATCGAAGGGGAGGGGTATCAGCCCCAGCATTTT	CASIEGEGYQPQHF
-	once	TRBV10-3	TRBJ2-2	TGTGCCATCAGTGAGCGAGGAGGGGCCGGGGAGCTGTTTTTT	CAISERGGAGELFF
TRBD1	-	TRBV2	TRBJ1-3	TGTGCCAGCAAGCAGGGGGCACCCCACACCATATATTTT	CASKQGAPHTIYF
-	-	TRBV15	TRBJ1-5	TGTGCCACCAGCGCCCGGGACACCAATCAGCCCCAGCATTTT	CATSARDTNQPQHF
-	-	TRBV7-3	TRBJ2-1	TGTGCCAGCAGCGGGACTCACTCCTACAATGAGCAGTTCTTC	CASSGTHSYNEQFF
-	-	TRBV2	TRBJ1-5	TGTGCCAGCAGTCGTACCCCGGGCAGCCAGGGGCCCCAGCATTTT	CASSRTPGSQGPQHF
-	-	TRBV28	TRBJ1-2	TGTGCCAGCAGACAAACAGACTATGGCTACACCTTC	CASRQTDYGYTF
TRBD1	-	TRBV7-9	TRBJ2-7	TGTGCCAGCAGCTTATATGGGACAGAGACCTACGAGCAGTACTTC	CASSLYGTETYEQYF
-	-	TRBV11-2	TRBJ1-6	TGTGCCAGCAGCTCCATTCGGAGCCGAGAGAATTCACCCCTCCACTTT	CASSSIRSRENSPLHF
-	-	TRBV3-1/TRBV3-2	TRBJ2-7	TGTGCCAGCAGCCCCCCTAGACCGGGAAACTACGAGCAGTACTTC	CASSPPRPGNYEQYF
TRBD1	-	TRBV24-1	TRBJ2-5	TGTGCCACCAGTGACCCCTATAGGACAGGGGAAGAGACCCAGTACTTC	CATSDPYRTGEETQYF
-	-	TRBV9	TRBJ2-1	TGTGCCAGCAGCAGAGACATCCACAATGAGCAGTTCTTC	CASSRDIHNEQFF
TRBD2	-	TRBV7-8	TRBJ2-5	TGTGCCAGCAGCTTCCCTCTAGCGGGAGGGGAGACCCAGTACTTC	CASSFPLAGGETQYF
TRBD2	-	TRBV18	TRBJ2-7	TGTGCCAGCTCACCCACTAGCGTTGTCTCCTACGAGCAGTACTTC	CASSPTSVVSYEQYF
TRBD2	-	TRBV19	TRBJ2-2	TGTGCCAGCTCCGGGACTAGCGCGAACACCGGGGAGCTGTTTTTT	CASSGTSANTGELFF
TRBD1	-	TRBV6-6	TRBJ2-3	TGTGCCAGCAGTTACGGGGACAGGGAAGATACGCAGTATTTT	CASSYGDREDTQYF
TRBD1	once	TRBV2	TRBJ2-7	TGTGCCAGCAGCGCGACAGGGTATGCCGAGCAGTACTTC	CASSATGYAEQYF
TRBD1	-	TRBV5-1	TRBJ1-3	TGCGCCAGCAGCTTGGTGGGACAGAGGGACACCATATATTTT	CASSLVGQRDTIYF